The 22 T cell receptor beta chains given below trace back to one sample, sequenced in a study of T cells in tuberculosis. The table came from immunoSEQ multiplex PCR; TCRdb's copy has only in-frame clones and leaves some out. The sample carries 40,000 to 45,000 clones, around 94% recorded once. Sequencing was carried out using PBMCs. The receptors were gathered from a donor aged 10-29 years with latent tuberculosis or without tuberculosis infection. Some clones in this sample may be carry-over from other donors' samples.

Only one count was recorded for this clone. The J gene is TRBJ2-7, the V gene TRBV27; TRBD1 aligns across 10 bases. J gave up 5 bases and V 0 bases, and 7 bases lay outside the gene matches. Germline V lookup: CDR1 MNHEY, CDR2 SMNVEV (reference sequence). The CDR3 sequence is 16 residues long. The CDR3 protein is CASSLSSWDRGDEQYF. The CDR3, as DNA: TGTGCCAGCAGTTTATCGTCCTGGGACAGGGGCGACGAGCAGTACTTC.

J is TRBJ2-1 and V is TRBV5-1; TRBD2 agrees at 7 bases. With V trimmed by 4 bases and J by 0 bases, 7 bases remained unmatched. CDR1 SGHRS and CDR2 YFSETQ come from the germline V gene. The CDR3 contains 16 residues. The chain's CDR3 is CASSLELASSYNEQFF. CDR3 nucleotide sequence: TGCGCCAGCAGCCTAGAACTAGCGAGCTCCTACAATGAGCAGTTCTTC.

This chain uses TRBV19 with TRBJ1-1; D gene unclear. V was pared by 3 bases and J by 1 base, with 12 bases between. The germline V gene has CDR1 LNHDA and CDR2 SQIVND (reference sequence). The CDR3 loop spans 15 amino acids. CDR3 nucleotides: TGTGCCAGTAGTATTCATATTACTGGGAACACTGAAGCTTTCTTT. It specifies CASSIHITGNTEAFF.

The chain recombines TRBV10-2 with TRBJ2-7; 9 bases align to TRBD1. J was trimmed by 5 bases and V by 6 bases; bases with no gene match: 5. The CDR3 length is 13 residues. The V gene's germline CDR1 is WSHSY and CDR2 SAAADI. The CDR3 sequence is CASSGQGRNEQYF. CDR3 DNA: TGCGCCAGCAGCGGACAGGGGAGGAACGAGCAGTACTTC.

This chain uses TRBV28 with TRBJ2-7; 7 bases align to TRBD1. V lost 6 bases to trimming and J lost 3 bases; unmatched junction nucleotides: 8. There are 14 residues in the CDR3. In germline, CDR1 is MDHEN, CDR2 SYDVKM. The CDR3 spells CASSRRDRHYEQYF. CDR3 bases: TGTGCCAGCAGCCGTCGGGACAGACACTACGAGCAGTACTTC.

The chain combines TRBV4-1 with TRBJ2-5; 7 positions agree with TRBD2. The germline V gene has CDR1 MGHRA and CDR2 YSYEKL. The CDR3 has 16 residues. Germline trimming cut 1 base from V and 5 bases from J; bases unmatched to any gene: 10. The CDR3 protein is CASSQGRGVPGETQYF. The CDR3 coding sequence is TGCGCCAGCAGCCAAGGTCGGGGGGTTCCGGGCGAGACCCAGTACTTC.

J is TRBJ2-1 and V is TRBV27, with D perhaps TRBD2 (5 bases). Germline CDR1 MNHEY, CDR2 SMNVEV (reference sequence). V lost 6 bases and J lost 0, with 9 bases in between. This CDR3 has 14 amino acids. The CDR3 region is CASRSGSSYNEQFF. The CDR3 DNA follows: TGTGCCAGCAGATCGGGGAGCTCCTACAATGAGCAGTTCTTC.

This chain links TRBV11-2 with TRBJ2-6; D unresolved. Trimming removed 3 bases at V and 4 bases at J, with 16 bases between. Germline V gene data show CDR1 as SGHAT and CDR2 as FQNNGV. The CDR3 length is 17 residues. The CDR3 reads CASSLLQRPLGANVLTF. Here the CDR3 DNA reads TGTGCCAGCAGCTTGCTACAGAGACCCCTGGGGGCCAACGTCCTGACTTTC.

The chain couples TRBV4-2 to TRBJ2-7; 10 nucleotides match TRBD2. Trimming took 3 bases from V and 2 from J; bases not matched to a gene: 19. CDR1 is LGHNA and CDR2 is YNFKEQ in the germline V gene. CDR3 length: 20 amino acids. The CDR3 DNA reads TGTGCCAGCAGCCACCACTTAGGGGGTGGCGGGACTAGCGTACCCTACGAGCAGTACTTC. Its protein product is CASSHHLGGGGTSVPYEQYF.

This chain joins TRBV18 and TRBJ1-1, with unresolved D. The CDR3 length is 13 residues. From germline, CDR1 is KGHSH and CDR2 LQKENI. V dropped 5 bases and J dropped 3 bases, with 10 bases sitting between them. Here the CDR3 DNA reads TGTGCCAGCTCATCCGCGGGGTACACTGAAGCTTTCTTT. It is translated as CASSSAGYTEAFF.

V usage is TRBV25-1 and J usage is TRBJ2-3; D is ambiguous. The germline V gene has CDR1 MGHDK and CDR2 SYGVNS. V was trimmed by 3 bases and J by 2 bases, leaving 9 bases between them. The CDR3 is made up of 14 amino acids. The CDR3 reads CASSDPRSTDTQYF. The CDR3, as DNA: TGTGCCAGCAGTGATCCGCGTTCCACAGATACGCAGTATTTT.

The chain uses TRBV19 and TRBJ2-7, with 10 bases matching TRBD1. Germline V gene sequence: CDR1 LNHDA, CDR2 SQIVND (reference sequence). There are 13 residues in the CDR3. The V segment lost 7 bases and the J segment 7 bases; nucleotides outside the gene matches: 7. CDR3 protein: CASNRDRGQEQYF. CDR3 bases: TGTGCCAGTAACCGGGACAGGGGTCAAGAGCAGTACTTC.

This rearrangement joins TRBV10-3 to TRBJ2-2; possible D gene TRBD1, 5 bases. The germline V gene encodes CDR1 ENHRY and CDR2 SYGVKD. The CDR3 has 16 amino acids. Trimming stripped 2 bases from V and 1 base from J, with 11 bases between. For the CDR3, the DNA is TGTGCCATCAGTGAGAAGGACATGTGGAACACCGGGGAGCTGTTTTTT. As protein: CAISEKDMWNTGELFF.

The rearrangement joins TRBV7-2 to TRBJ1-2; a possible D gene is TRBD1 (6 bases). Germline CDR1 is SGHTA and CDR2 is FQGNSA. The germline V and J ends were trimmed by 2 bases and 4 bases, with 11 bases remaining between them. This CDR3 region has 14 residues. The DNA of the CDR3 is TGTGCCAGCAGCTTAAGGGACATCGGCTATGGCTACACCTTC. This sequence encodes CASSLRDIGYGYTF.

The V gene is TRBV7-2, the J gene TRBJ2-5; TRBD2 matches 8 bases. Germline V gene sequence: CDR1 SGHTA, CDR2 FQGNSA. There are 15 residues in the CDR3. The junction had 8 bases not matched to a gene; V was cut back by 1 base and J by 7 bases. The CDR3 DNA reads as TGTGCCAGCAGCTTAGTCCAGCGGGAGCACGGGACCCAGTACTTC. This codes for CASSLVQREHGTQYF. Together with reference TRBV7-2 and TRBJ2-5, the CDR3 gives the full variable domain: GAGVSQSPSNKVTEKGKDVELRCDPISGHTALYWYRQSLGQGLEFLIYFQGNSAPDKSGLPSDRFSAERTGGSVSTLTIQRTQQEDSAVYLCASSLVQREHGTQYFGPGTRLLVL.

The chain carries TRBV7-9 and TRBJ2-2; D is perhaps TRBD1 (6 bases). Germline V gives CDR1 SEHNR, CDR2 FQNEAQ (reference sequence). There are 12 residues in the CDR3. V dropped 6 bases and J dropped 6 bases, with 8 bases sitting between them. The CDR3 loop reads CASRQGAGELFF. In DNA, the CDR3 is TGTGCCAGCAGACAGGGTGCCGGGGAGCTGTTTTTT.

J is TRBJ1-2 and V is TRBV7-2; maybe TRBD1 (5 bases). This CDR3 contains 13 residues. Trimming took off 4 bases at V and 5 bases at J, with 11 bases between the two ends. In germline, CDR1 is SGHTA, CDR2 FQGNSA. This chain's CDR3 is CASSYGGVYGYTF. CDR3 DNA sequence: TGTGCCAGCAGCTACGGGGGGGTTTATGGCTACACCTTC.

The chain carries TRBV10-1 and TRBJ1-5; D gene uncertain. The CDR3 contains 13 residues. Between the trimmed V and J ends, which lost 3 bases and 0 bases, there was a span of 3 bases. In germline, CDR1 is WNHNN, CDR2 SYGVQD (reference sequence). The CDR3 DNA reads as TGCGCCAGCAGTGACGGTAGCAATCAGCCCCAGCATTTT. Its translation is CASSDGSNQPQHF.

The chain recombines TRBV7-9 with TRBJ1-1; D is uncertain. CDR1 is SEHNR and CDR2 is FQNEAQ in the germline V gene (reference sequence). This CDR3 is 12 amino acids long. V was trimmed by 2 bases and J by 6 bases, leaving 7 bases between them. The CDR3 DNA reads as TGTGCCAGCAGCTTAATCAGGCCTGAAGCTTTCTTT. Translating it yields CASSLIRPEAFF.

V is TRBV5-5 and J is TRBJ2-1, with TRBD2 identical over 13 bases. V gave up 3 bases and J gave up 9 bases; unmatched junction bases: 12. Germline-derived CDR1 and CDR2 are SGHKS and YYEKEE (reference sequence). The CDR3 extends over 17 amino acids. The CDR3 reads CASSYPKLAGGPGEQFF. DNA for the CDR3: TGTGCCAGCAGCTACCCAAAACTAGCGGGAGGGCCAGGTGAGCAGTTCTTC.

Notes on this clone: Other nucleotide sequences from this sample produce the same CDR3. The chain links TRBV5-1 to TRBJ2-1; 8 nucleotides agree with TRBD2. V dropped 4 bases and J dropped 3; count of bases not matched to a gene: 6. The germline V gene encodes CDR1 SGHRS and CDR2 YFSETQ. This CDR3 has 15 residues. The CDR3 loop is CASSLGLADYNEQFF. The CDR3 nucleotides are TGCGCCAGCAGCCTCGGACTAGCAGACTACAATGAGCAGTTCTTC. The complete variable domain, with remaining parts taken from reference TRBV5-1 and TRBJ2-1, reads KAGVTQTPRYLIKTRGQQVTLSCSPISGHRSVSWYQQTPGQGLQFLFEYFSETQRNKGNFPGRFSGRQFSNSRSEMNVSTLELGDSALYLCASSLGLADYNEQFFGPGTRLTVL.

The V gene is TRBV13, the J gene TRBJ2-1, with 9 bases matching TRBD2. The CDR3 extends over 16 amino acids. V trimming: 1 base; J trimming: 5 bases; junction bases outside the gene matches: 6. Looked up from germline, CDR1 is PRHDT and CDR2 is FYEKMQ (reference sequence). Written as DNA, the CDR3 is TGTGCCAGCAGCTTAGTCCCTAGCGGGGTTGACAATGAGCAGTTCTTC. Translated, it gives CASSLVPSGVDNEQFF.